Given below is one TCR beta chain in context. These data originate in a study of shared clonotypes between healthy human individuals. The data were produced by immunoSEQ multiplex PCR, yet TCRdb's version contains in-frame clones alone and is incomplete. The table includes 1,100,000 or so clones, approximately 80% detected once. V lost 5 bases to trimming and J lost 3 bases, with 14 bases between them. The CDR3 has 15 amino acids. The germline CDR1 and CDR2 sequences are MNHEY and SMNVEV (reference sequence). V gene TRBV27 combines with J gene TRBJ1-5; maybe TRBD1 (5 bases). Sequenced material: memory CD4+ T cells from PBMCs. Indicated subset: CD45RA-negative fraction. This clonotype was obtained from a man aged 18-30 years in good health. Some clones in this sample may be carry-over from other donors' samples. The CDR3: CASSTRRGANQPQHF. CDR3 bases: TGTGCCAGCAGTACTCGACGAGGGGCCAATCAGCCCCAGCATTTT.